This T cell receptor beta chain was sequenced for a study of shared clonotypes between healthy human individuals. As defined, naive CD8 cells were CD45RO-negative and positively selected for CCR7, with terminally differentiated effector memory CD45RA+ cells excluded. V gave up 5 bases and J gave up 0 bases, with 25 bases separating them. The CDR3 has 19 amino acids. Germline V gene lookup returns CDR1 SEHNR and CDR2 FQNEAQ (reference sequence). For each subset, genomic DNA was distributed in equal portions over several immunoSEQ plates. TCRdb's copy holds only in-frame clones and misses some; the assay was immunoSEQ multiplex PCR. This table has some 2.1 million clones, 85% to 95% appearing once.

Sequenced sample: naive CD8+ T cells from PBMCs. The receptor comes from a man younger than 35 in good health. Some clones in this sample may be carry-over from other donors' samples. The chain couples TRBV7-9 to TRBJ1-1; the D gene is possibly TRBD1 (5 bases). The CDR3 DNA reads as TGTGCCAGCAGCAACGGGGGAACCTTTTCCAATGCCATGAACACTGAAGCTTTCTTT. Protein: CASSNGGTFSNAMNTEAFF.